This TCR beta chain was sequenced during a study of regulatory dendritic cells for organ transplantation. Comments on this clone: Its antigen remains unidentified.

This CDR3 spans 15 amino acids. Germline CDR1 and CDR2: GTSNPN and SVGIG (reference sequence). Trimming removed 0 bases from V and 2 bases from J, with 12 bases in between. Some clones are missing from TCRdb's copy, which holds only in-frame ones; the method was immunoSEQ multiplex PCR. This sample has around 30,000 clones, with around 79% found just once. Study-level findings and limits: Naive CD4+ and CD8+ repertoires were highly diverse; memory CD8+ was most oligoclonal. The authors noted considerable between-person heterogeneity in alloreactive memory CD8+ cells.

Material for sequencing was memory CD4+ T cells from blood. The subset was: CD45RO+ memory T cells. This clonotype was obtained from a human donor in good health. The chain uses TRBV30 and TRBJ2-3; D perhaps matches TRBD2 (7 bases). The CDR3 coding sequence is TGTGCCTGGAGTGTCACCGGGGGGCCCACAGATACGCAGTATTTT. It encodes CAWSVTGGPTDTQYF.